The rows below give T cell receptor beta chains drawn from one sample of a study of blood T cell repertoires in COVID-19. Some clones are missing from TCRdb's copy, which holds only in-frame ones; the method was immunoSEQ multiplex PCR. There are tens of thousands of clones in the sample; roughly nine tenths occur only once, and 4.9% lies in the top ten. The sequencing sample was made of peripheral blood. Receptor source: a man aged 60 to 75 with active COVID-19. Each CDR3 is given with its conserved first and last residue. D genes are given only for firm matches. Rows may omit the clone size; those that give it use once, few, many or a size class.

size: NA; J: TRBJ1-2; V: TRBV6-2/TRBV6-3; length: 13; D: NA; CDR3: CASSPTTYYGYTF; DNA: TGTGCCAGCAGTCCGACAACCTACTATGGCTACACCTTC
size: NA; J: TRBJ2-2; V: TRBV28; length: 14; D: TRBD1; CDR3: CASSLTGVAGELFF; DNA: TGTGCCAGCAGTCTTACAGGGGTGGCCGGGGAGCTGTTTTTT
size: NA; J: TRBJ2-7; V: TRBV7-2; length: 15; D: TRBD2; CDR3: CASSPLGGRAYEQYF; DNA: TGTGCCAGCAGCCCCCTTGGGGGGAGGGCCTACGAGCAGTACTTC
size: NA; J: TRBJ2-7; V: TRBV5-1; length: 18; D: TRBD2; CDR3: CASSGSNPRLARFREQYF; DNA: TGCGCCAGCTCGGGCAGCAATCCGAGACTAGCGAGGTTCCGGGAGCAGTACTTC
size: NA; J: TRBJ1-1; V: TRBV4-2; length: 15; D: NA; CDR3: CASSQGFGGNTEAFF; DNA: TGTGCCAGCAGCCAAGGTTTCGGGGGGAACACTGAAGCTTTCTTT
size: NA; J: TRBJ2-7; V: TRBV28; length: 14; D: NA; CDR3: CASTGPGAGYEQYF; DNA: TGTGCCAGCACCGGCCCAGGGGCTGGGTACGAGCAGTACTTC
size: NA; J: TRBJ1-3; V: TRBV3-1/TRBV3-2; length: 11; D: NA; CDR3: CASSSGNTIYF; DNA: TGTGCCAGCAGCAGCGGCAACACCATATATTTT
size: NA; J: TRBJ1-6; V: TRBV2; length: 14; D: TRBD1; CDR3: CASSADRVNSPLHF; DNA: TGTGCCAGCAGTGCGGACAGGGTGAATTCACCCCTCCACTTT
size: NA; J: TRBJ2-3; V: TRBV5-1; length: 15; D: TRBD1; CDR3: CASSFRDRDADTQYF; DNA: TGCGCCAGCAGCTTCCGGGACAGGGACGCAGATACGCAGTATTTT
size: NA; J: TRBJ1-2; V: TRBV25-1; length: 16; D: NA; CDR3: CASSEGWAATPYGYTF; DNA: TGTGCCAGCAGTGAAGGATGGGCCGCAACTCCCTATGGCTACACCTTC
size: NA; J: TRBJ2-1; V: TRBV9; length: 15; D: TRBD2; CDR3: CASSLSGRRDNEQFF; DNA: TGTGCCAGCAGCCTGAGCGGGAGAAGGGACAATGAGCAGTTCTTC
size: once; J: TRBJ1-2; V: TRBV7-2; length: 14; D: NA; CDR3: CASSPRDTFHGYTF; DNA: TGTGCCAGCAGCCCCCGGGACACCTTCCATGGCTACACCTTC
size: NA; J: TRBJ2-5; V: TRBV11-2; length: 15; D: TRBD2; CDR3: CASSLGAGASETQYF; DNA: TGTGCCAGCAGCTTAGGAGCGGGAGCGTCCGAGACCCAGTACTTC
size: few; J: TRBJ2-2; V: TRBV5-1; length: 14; D: NA; CDR3: CASSRDIRTGELFF; DNA: TGCGCCAGCAGCCGAGACATAAGGACCGGGGAGCTGTTTTTT
size: NA; J: TRBJ2-3; V: TRBV5-1; length: 17; D: NA; CDR3: CASSVAGLAASTDTQYF; DNA: TGCGCCAGCAGCGTAGCAGGGCTGGCGGCTAGCACAGATACGCAGTATTTT
size: once; J: TRBJ1-4; V: TRBV6-5; length: 14; D: NA; CDR3: CASSHGGPNEKLFF; DNA: TGTGCCAGCAGTCACGGGGGGCCTAATGAAAAACTGTTTTTT
size: NA; J: TRBJ2-3; V: TRBV4-3; length: 16; D: TRBD1; CDR3: CASSQERTGGTDTQYF; DNA: TGCGCCAGCAGCCAAGAGAGGACAGGGGGCACAGATACGCAGTATTTT
size: NA; J: TRBJ1-5; V: TRBV9; length: 17; D: TRBD1; CDR3: CASSLRQGMKGNQPQHF; DNA: TGTGCCAGCAGCCTCAGACAGGGGATGAAGGGCAATCAGCCCCAGCATTTT
size: NA; J: TRBJ2-5; V: TRBV7-2; length: 16; D: TRBD2; CDR3: CASSSTFLAAQETQYF; DNA: TGTGCCAGCAGCTCAACCTTCCTAGCGGCACAAGAGACCCAGTACTTC
size: NA; J: TRBJ2-7; V: TRBV9; length: 16; D: TRBD2; CDR3: CASSVGASGAPREQYF; DNA: TGTGCCAGCAGCGTAGGGGCTAGCGGGGCCCCAAGGGAGCAGTACTTC
size: NA; J: TRBJ2-7; V: TRBV29-1; length: 13; D: NA; CDR3: CSVEARAGYEQYF; DNA: TGCAGCGTTGAAGCGCGGGCTGGATACGAGCAGTACTTC
size: NA; J: TRBJ1-2; V: TRBV11-2; length: 16; D: TRBD1; CDR3: CASSLDGGTGVYGYTF; DNA: TGTGCCAGCAGCTTAGATGGAGGGACAGGTGTCTATGGCTACACCTTC
size: NA; J: TRBJ2-6; V: TRBV23-1; length: 17; D: NA; CDR3: CASSPRTRVVGANVLTF; DNA: TGCGCCAGCAGTCCTAGAACTAGGGTTGTCGGGGCCAACGTCCTGACTTTC
size: few; J: TRBJ2-1; V: TRBV7-9; length: 11; D: NA; CDR3: CASSPRLVQFF; DNA: TGTGCCAGCAGCCCGCGGCTTGTGCAGTTCTTC
size: NA; J: TRBJ2-2; V: TRBV19; length: 13; D: NA; CDR3: CASVPRNTGELFF; DNA: TGTGCCAGTGTACCTAGAAACACCGGGGAGCTGTTTTTT
size: NA; J: TRBJ1-5; V: TRBV28; length: 18; D: TRBD1; CDR3: CASSAHPGTGDTGQPQHF; DNA: TGTGCCAGCAGCGCTCATCCCGGGACAGGGGATACGGGGCAGCCCCAGCATTTT
size: NA; J: TRBJ2-1; V: TRBV5-1; length: 15; D: NA; CDR3: CASSTTASTSSEQFF; DNA: TGCGCCAGCAGCACCACCGCCTCAACTAGCAGTGAGCAGTTCTTC
size: NA; J: TRBJ1-3; V: TRBV5-1; length: 15; D: TRBD1; CDR3: CASSVQGATGNTIYF; DNA: TGCGCCAGCAGCGTCCAGGGGGCTACTGGAAACACCATATATTTT
size: few; J: TRBJ2-1; V: TRBV19; length: 15; D: TRBD2; CDR3: CASSEAGGTYNEQFF; DNA: TGTGCCAGTTCGGAAGCGGGAGGTACCTACAATGAGCAGTTCTTC
size: once; J: TRBJ2-2; V: TRBV7-3; length: 15; D: NA; CDR3: CASSLTPNAGGELFF; DNA: TGTGCCAGCAGCTTAACGCCTAACGCGGGCGGGGAGCTGTTTTTT
size: NA; J: TRBJ2-5; V: TRBV7-9; length: 16; D: NA; CDR3: CASSLGQGGVGETQYF; DNA: TGTGCCAGCAGCTTAGGACAGGGAGGTGTCGGGGAGACCCAGTACTTC
size: NA; J: TRBJ2-3; V: TRBV5-1; length: 15; D: TRBD2; CDR3: CASKRRLANSDTQYF; DNA: TGCGCCAGCAAGCGGAGACTAGCGAATTCAGATACGCAGTATTTT
size: NA; J: TRBJ2-7; V: TRBV5-4; length: 15; D: TRBD2; CDR3: CASSAPGGSGHEQYF; DNA: TGTGCCAGCAGCGCCCCAGGCGGGAGCGGCCACGAGCAGTACTTC
size: once; J: TRBJ1-6; V: TRBV5-6; length: 15; D: NA; CDR3: CASSGYQGYNSPLHF; DNA: TGTGCCAGCAGCGGTTACCAGGGGTATAATTCACCCCTCCACTTT
size: NA; J: TRBJ1-2; V: TRBV5-1; length: 14; D: NA; CDR3: CASSAEPANYGYTF; DNA: TGCGCCAGCAGCGCCGAACCGGCTAACTATGGCTACACCTTC
size: NA; J: TRBJ1-1; V: TRBV15; length: 13; D: TRBD1; CDR3: CATSDRGTTEAFF; DNA: TGTGCCACCTCAGACAGGGGGACCACTGAAGCTTTCTTT
size: NA; J: TRBJ2-7; V: TRBV2; length: 14; D: TRBD1; CDR3: CASSAPYDRVAQYF; DNA: TGTGCCAGCAGCGCCCCCTACGACAGGGTCGCGCAGTACTTC
size: NA; J: TRBJ2-3; V: TRBV7-2; length: 14; D: TRBD2; CDR3: CASSRGTSADTQYF; DNA: TGTGCCAGCAGCCGCGGGACTAGCGCAGATACGCAGTATTTT
size: NA; J: TRBJ2-3; V: TRBV5-8; length: 16; D: TRBD2; CDR3: CASSPTLAGGADTQYF; DNA: TGTGCCAGCAGCCCCACGCTAGCGGGAGGTGCCGATACGCAGTATTTT
size: NA; J: TRBJ2-7; V: TRBV28; length: 13; D: NA; CDR3: CASSFDSSYEQYF; DNA: TGTGCCAGCAGTTTTGACAGCTCCTACGAGCAGTACTTC
size: once; J: TRBJ2-3; V: TRBV6-6; length: 16; D: NA; CDR3: CASQNKLGRTTDTQYF; DNA: TGTGCCAGCCAGAACAAACTGGGCAGAACCACAGATACGCAGTATTTT
size: NA; J: TRBJ1-2; V: TRBV6-5; length: 14; D: NA; CDR3: CASSLRQASAGYTF; DNA: TGTGCCAGCAGTCTACGACAGGCCTCCGCTGGCTACACCTTC